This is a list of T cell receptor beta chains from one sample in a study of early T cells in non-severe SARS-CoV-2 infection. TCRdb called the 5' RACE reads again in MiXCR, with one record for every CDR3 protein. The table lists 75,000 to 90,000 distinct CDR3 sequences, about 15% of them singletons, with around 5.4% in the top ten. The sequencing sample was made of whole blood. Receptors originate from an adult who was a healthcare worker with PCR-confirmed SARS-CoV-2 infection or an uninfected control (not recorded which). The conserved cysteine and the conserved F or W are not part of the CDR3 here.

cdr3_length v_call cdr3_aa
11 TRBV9 ASSPPHVNEQF
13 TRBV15 ATSRDSNSYNEQF
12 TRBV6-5 ASSYPGFPYEQY
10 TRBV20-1 SARIGLYEQY
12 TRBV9 ASSVEVMNTEAF
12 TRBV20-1 SAMIAGVTNEQF
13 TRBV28 ASSPRARGPYEQY
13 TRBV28 ASSLYGRAKNIQY
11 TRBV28 ASSWGQGQGPF
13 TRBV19 ASKGVGDRGYEQY
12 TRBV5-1 ASSLGTLKETQY
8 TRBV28 ASSAREQY
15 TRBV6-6 ASSYFRPGTPNNEQF
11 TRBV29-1 SVRGPSTYEQY
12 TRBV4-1 ASSQAGKLYEQY
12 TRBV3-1 ASSQGRTRGFQF
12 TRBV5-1 ASSSRTGEETQY
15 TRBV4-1 ASSQDMGNSYNSPLH
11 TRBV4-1 ASSQWGSEKLF
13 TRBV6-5 ASSWTSGTQETQY
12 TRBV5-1 ASSLGSDRAEQY
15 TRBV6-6 ASQTMQIWGWNTEAF
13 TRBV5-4 ASSRRAPTQETQY
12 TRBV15 ATSRTGTTEKLF
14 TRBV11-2 ASRPIRGRRSYEQY
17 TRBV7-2 ASSLEAFVAGGPYETQY
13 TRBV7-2 ASSLGSPTSYEQY
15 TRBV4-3 ASSLSQGAASYNEQF
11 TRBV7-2 ASSLLAADTQY